This section outlines one T cell receptor (beta chain) sequence together with its context. The data stem from a study of blood T cell repertoires in COVID-19. TCRdb's table, derived via immunoSEQ multiplex PCR, lists solely in-frame clones and lacks some. This table holds 430,000 or so clones, nearly 90% found once. Trimming took 0 bases from V and 4 from J, leaving 11 bases between them. The CDR3 is made up of 15 amino acids. Germline V gives CDR1 MGHRA, CDR2 YSYEKL. Sequencing input: PBMCs or T cells enriched from blood (not recorded which). The rearrangement uses TRBV4-1 and TRBJ2-3; perhaps TRBD2 as D (5 bases). This clonotype was sampled from a woman between 18 and 29 years old who had been exposed to COVID-19. The CDR3 sequence: CASSQDTSTADTQYF. CDR3 in DNA: TGCGCCAGCAGCCAAGACACTAGTACCGCAGATACGCAGTATTTT.